A selection of T cell receptor beta chains follows, all from one sample in a study of T cells in Graves' hyperthyroidism and ophthalmopathy. TCRdb re-derived calls from the multiplex PCR reads in MiXCR, one entry per CDR3 protein. The data show approximately 200,000 distinct CDR3 sequences, 15% to 20% seen once. What was sequenced was blood. The receptors shown here come from a man in his forties with Graves' hyperthyroidism. The CDR3 runs from the conserved cysteine through the conserved F or W. Fields, in order: clone size, V gene, D gene, J gene, CDR3 DNA, CDR3 protein. D genes are given only for firm matches. A row's size may be missing; if present it is once, few, many or a size class.

-	TRBV6-2/TRBV6-3	-	TRBJ1-6	TGTGCCAGCAGTTACTCGTGGGCTATGGCCCTCCACTTT	CASSYSWAMALHF
-	TRBV20-1	-	TRBJ2-2	TGCAGTGCTAGAGGGTCCCAACCGGCGGCCGGGGAGCTGTTTTTT	CSARGSQPAAGELFF
few	TRBV3-1	-	TRBJ2-2	TGTGCCAGCAGCCCCGCTGGGATCGGGGAGCTGTTTTTT	CASSPAGIGELFF
many	TRBV28	TRBD1	TRBJ2-3	TGTGCCAGCCTGACAGGGACGATCACAGATACGCAGTATTTT	CASLTGTITDTQYF
many	TRBV30	TRBD2	TRBJ2-2	TGTGCCTGTTCCGGACCTAGCGGGGTCGCCGGGGAGCTGTTTTTT	CACSGPSGVAGELFF
-	TRBV7-2	TRBD1	TRBJ2-2	TGTGCCAGCAGCATCCGGGACAGGGGCACCGGGGAGCTGTTTTTT	CASSIRDRGTGELFF
many	TRBV20-1	-	TRBJ1-2	TGCAGTGCTAGAGGGCAGAACTATGGCTACACCTTC	CSARGQNYGYTF
-	TRBV20-1	TRBD1	TRBJ1-2	TGCAGTATTCTTCAGTTGGACAGGGGGCTCAGTTATGGCTACACCTTC	CSILQLDRGLSYGYTF
-	TRBV2	-	TRBJ2-5	TGTGCCAGCAGTTTTGAGGGGTCACAAGAGACCCAGTACTTC	CASSFEGSQETQYF
few	TRBV6-2/TRBV6-3	-	TRBJ1-2	TGTGCCAGCAGCACCTGGACGGAGCTGTCCTGGTATGGCTACACCTTC	CASSTWTELSWYGYTF
-	TRBV11-2	-	TRBJ2-7	TGTGCCAGCAGCCGGACAGTAAACTCCTACGAGCAGTACTTC	CASSRTVNSYEQYF
-	TRBV11-2	TRBD2	TRBJ2-3	TGTGCCAGCAGCTTAGATCGAGGCGGGGGGAGCACAGATACGCAGTATTTT	CASSLDRGGGSTDTQYF